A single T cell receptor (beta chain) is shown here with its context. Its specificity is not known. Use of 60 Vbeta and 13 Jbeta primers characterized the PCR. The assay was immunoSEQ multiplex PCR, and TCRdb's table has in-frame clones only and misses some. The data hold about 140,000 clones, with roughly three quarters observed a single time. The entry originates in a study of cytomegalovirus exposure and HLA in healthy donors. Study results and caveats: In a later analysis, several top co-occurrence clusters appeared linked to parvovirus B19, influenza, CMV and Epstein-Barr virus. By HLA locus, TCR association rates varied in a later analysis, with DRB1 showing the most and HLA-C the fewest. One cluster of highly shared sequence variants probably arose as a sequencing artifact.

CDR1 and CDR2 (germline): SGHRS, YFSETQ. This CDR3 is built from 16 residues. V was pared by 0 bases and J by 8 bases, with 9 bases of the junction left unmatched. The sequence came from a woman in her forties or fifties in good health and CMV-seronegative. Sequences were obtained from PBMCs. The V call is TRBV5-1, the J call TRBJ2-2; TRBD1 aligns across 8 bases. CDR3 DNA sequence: TGCGCCAGCAGCTTGGCCCCGGACAGGGCGGCAGGGGAGCTGTTTTTT. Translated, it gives CASSLAPDRAAGELFF.